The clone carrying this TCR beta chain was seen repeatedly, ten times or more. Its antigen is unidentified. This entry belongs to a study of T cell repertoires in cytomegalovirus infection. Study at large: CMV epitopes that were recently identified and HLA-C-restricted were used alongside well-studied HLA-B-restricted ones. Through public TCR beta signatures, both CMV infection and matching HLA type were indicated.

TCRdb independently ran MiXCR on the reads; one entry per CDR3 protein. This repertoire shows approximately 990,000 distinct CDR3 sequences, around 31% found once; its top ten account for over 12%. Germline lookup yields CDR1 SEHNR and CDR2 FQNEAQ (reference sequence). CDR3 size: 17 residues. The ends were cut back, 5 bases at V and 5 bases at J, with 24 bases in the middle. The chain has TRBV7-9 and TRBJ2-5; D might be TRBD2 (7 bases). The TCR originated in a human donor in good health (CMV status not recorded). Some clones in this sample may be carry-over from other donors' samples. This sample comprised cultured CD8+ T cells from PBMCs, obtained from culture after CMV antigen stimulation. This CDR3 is CASSVGLGRGRGETQYF. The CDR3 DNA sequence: TGTGCCAGCAGCGTCGGACTAGGAAGGGGGAGAGGGGAGACCCAGTACTTC. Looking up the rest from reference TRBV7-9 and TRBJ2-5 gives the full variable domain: DTGVSQNPRHKITKRGQNVTFRCDPISEHNRLYWYRQTLGQGPEFLTYFQNEAQLEKSRLLSDRFSAERPKGSFSTLEIQRTEQGDSAMYLCASSVGLGRGRGETQYFGPGTRLLVL.